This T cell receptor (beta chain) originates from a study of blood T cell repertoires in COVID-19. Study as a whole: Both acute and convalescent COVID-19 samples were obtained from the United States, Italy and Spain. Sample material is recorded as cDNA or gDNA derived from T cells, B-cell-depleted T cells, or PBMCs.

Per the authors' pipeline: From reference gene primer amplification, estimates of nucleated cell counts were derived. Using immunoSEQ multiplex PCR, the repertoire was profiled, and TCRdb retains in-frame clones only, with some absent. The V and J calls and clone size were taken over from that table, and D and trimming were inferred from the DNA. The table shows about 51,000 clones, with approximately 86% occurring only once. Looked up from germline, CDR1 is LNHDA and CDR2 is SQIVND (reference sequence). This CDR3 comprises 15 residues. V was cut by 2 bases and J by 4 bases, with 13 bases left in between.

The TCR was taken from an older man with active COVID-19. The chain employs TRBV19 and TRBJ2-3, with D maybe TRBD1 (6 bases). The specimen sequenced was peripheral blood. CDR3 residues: CASSIRQGMADTQYF. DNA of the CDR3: TGTGCCAGTAGTATAAGGCAGGGGATGGCAGATACGCAGTATTTT.